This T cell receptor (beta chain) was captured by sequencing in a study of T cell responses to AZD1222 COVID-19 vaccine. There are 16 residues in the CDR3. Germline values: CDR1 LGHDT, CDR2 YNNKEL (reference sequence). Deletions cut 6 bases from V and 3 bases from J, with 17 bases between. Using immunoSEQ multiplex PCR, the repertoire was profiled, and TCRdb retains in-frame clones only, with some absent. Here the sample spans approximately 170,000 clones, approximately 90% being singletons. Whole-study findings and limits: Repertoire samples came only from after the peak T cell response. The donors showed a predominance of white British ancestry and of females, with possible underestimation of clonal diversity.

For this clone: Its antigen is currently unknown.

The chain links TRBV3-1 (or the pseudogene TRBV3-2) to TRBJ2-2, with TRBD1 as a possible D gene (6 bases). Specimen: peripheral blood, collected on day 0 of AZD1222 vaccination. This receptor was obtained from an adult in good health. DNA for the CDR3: TGTGCCAGCAGTCGAAGGGTGGCAGGGGACACCGGGGAGCTGTTTTTT. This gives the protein CASSRRVAGDTGELFF.